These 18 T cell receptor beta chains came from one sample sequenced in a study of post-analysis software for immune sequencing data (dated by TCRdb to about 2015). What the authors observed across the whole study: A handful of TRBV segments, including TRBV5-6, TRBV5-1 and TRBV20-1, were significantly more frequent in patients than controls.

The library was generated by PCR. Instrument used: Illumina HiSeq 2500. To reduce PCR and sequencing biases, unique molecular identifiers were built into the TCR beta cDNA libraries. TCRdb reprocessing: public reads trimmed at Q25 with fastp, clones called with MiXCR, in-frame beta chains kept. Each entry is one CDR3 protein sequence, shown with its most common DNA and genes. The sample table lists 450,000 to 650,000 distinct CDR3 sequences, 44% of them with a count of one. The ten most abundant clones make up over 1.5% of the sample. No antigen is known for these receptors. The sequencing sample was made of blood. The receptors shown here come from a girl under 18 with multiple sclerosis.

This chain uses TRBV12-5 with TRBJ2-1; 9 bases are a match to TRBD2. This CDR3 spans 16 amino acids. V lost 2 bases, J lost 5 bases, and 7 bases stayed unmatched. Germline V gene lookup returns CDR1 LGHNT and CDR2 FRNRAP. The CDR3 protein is CASGLIRLAAHNEQFF. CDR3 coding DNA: TGTGCTAGTGGTTTGATCCGACTAGCGGCCCACAATGAGCAGTTCTTC.

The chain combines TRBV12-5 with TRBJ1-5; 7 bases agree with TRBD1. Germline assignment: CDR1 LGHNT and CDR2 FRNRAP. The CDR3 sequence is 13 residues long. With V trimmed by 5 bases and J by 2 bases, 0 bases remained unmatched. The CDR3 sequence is CASGQGGNQPQHF. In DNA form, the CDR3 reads TGTGCTAGTGGTCAGGGGGGCAATCAGCCCCAGCATTTT.

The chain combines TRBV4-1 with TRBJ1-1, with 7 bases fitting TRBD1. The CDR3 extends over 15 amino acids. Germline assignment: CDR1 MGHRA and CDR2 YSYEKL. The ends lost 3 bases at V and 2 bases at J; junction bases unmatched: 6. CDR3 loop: CASSQTGYGNTEAFF. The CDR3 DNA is TGCGCCAGCAGCCAGACAGGGTACGGAAACACTGAAGCTTTCTTT.

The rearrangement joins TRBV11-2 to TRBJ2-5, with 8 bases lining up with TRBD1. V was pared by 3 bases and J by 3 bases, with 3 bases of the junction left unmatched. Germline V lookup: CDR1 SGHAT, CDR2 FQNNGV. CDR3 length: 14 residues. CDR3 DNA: TGTGCCAGCAGCTTGCTGGACAGGGAAGAGACCCAGTACTTC. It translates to CASSLLDREETQYF.

CDR3: CASSLPTEGFYEQYF. The CDR3 bases are TGTGCCAGCAGTTTGCCCACAGAAGGCTTCTACGAGCAGTACTTC. V and J are TRBV12-3 or TRBV12-4 and TRBJ2-7; D is undetermined. V was clipped by 3 bases and J by 3 bases, with 15 bases between them. The CDR3 spans 15 residues.

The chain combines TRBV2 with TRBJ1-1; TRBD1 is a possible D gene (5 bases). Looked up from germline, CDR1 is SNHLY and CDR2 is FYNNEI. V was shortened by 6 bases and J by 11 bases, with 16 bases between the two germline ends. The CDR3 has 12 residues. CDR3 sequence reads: CASRPGPANAFF. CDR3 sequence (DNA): TGTGCCAGCAGGCCGGGGCCTGCGAATGCTTTCTTT.

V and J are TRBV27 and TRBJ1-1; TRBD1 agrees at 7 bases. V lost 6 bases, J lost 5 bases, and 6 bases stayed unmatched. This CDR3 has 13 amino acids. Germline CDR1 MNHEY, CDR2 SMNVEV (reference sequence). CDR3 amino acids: CASRTGLYTEAFF. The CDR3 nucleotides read TGTGCCAGCAGGACAGGGCTGTATACTGAAGCTTTCTTT.

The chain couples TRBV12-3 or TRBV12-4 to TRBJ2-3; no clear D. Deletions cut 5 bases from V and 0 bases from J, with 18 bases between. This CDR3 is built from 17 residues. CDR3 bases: TGTGCCAGCAGTCTTCAGGAACCGGATATTAGCACAGATACGCAGTATTTT. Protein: CASSLQEPDISTDTQYF.

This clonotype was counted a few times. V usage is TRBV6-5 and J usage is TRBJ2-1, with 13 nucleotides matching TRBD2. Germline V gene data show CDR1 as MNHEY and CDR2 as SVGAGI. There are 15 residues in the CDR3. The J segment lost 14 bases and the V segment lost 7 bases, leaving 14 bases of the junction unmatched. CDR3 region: CASNRLAGGLRLEFF. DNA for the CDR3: TGTGCCAGCAACCGACTAGCGGGAGGATTAAGGTTGGAGTTCTTC.

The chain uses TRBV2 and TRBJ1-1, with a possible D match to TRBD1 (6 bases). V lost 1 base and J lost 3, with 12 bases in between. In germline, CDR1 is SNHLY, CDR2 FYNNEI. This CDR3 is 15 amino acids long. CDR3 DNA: TGTGCCAGCAGTGAAGGGCCAGGGGTGGACACTGAAGCTTTCTTT. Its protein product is CASSEGPGVDTEAFF. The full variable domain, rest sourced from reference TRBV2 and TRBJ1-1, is EPEVTQTPSHQVTQMGQEVILRCVPISNHLYFYWYRQILGQKVEFLVSFYNNEISEKSEIFDDQFSVERPDGSNFTLKIRSTKLEDSAMYFCASSEGPGVDTEAFFGQGTRLTVV.

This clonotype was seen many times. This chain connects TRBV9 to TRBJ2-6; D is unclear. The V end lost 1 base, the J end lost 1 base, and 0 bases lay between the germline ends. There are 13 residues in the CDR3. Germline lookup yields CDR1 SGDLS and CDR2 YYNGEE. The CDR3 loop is CASSVSGANVLTF. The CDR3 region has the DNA TGTGCCAGCAGCGTATCTGGGGCCAACGTCCTGACTTTC.

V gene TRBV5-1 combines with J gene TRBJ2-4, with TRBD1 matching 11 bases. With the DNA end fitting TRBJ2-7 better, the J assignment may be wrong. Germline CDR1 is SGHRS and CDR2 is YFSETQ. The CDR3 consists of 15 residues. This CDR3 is CASSPRTGGIYEQYF. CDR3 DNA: TGCGCCAGCAGCCCGAGGACAGGGGGCATCTACGAGCAGTACTTC.

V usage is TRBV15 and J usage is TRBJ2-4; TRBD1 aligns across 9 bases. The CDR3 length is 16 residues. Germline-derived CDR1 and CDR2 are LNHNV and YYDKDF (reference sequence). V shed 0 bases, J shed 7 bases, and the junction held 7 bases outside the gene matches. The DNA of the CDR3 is TGTGCCACCAGCAGAGATCCGGGACAGGGTAGGAACATTCAGTACTTC. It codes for CATSRDPGQGRNIQYF. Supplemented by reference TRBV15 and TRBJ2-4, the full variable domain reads DAMVIQNPRYQVTQFGKPVTLSCSQTLNHNVMYWYQQKSSQAPKLLFHYYDKDFNNEADTPDNFQSRRPNTSFCFLDIRSPGLGDTAMYLCATSRDPGQGRNIQYFGAGTRLSVL.

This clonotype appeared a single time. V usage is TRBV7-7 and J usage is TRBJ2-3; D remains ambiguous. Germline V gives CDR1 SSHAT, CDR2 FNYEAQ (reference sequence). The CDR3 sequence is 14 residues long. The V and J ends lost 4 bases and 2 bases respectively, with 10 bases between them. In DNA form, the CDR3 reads TGTGCCAGCAGCTCATCCTTCTCCACAGATACGCAGTATTTT. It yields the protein CASSSSFSTDTQYF.

The CDR3 nucleotides are TGCGCCAGCAGCCAAGAGGGGTTAGCGGGAGGGCCACGAGAGACCCAGTACTTC. As protein: CASSQEGLAGGPRETQYF. The chain employs TRBV4-1 and TRBJ2-5; 11 bases are a match to TRBD2. From germline, CDR1 is MGHRA and CDR2 YSYEKL. V trimming: 0 bases; J trimming: 4 bases; junction bases outside the gene matches: 10. This CDR3 spans 18 amino acids.

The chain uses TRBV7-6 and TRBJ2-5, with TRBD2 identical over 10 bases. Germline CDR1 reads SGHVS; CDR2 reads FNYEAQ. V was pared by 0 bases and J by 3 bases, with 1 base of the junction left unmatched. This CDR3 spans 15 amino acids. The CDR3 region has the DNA TGTGCCAGCAGCTTAGCAGCGGGGGGGGAAGAGACCCAGTACTTC. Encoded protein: CASSLAAGGEETQYF.

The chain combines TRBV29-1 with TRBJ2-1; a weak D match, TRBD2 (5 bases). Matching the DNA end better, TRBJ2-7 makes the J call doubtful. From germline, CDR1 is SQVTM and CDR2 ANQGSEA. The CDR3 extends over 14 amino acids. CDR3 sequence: CSVNGSPSYNEQYF. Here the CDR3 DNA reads TGCAGCGTTAATGGGAGCCCCTCCTACAATGAGCAGTACTTC.

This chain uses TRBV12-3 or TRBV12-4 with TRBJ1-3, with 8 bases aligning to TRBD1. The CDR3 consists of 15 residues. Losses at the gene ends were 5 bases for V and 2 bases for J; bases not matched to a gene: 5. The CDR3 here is CASSATRGPGNTIYF. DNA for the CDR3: TGTGCCAGCAGTGCGACCAGGGGGCCTGGAAACACCATATATTTT.